This T cell receptor beta chain was profiled in a study of T cells after yellow fever vaccination. This clonotype has more than one count but fewer than ten. Its antigen remains unidentified. MiXCR, applied by TCRdb to the 5' RACE reads, yields one record per CDR3 protein. The sample has some 390,000 distinct CDR3 sequences; approximately 19% are singletons. Points from the study as a whole: Sorted repertoires could include abundant contaminating clonotypes from bulk cells.

CDR1 is DFQATT and CDR2 is SNEGSKA in the germline V gene (reference sequence). The CDR3 runs 15 residues. V shed 1 base and J shed 8 bases, with 18 bases lying between them. The V gene is TRBV20-1, the J gene TRBJ2-1; D unclear. The receptor comes from a man in his late teens or twenties who received the YFV17D yellow fever vaccine. Specimen: PBMCs, collected before the yellow fever booster vaccination. CDR3 nucleotide sequence: TGCAGTGCTAGAGCCGCGCCATCGGTCGTGGATGAGCAGTTCTTC. It specifies CSARAAPSVVDEQFF.